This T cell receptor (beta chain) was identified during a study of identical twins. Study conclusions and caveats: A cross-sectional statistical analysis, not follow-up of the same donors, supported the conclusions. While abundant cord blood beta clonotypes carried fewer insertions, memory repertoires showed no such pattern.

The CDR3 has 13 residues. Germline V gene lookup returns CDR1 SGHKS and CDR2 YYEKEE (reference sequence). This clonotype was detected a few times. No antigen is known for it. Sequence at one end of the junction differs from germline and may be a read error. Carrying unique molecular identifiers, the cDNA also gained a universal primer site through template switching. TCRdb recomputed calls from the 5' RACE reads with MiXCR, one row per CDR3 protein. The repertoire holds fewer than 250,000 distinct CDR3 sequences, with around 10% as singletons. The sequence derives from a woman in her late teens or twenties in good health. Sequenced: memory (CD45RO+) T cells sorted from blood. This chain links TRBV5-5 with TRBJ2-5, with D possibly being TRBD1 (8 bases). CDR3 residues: CASRLDREGTQYF. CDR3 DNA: TGTGCCAGCAGATTGGACAGGGAGGGGACCCAGTACTTC.